The 23 T cell receptor beta chains presented below share a single source sample, sequenced in a study of shared clonotypes between healthy human individuals. The method was immunoSEQ multiplex PCR; TCRdb's version includes in-frame clones alone and lacks a portion of them. The sample yields nearly 2 million clones, about 95% seen once. Terminally differentiated effector memory CD45RA+ cells were left out of the naive CD8 fraction, which was CD45RO-negative and positively selected for CCR7. Sequenced input: naive CD8+ T cells sorted from blood. These TCRs come from a man aged 18 to 30 in good health.

The V and J genes are TRBV4-3 and TRBJ2-1, with TRBD1 as a possible D gene (6 bases). The V end lost 3 bases, the J end lost 4 bases, and 13 bases lay between the germline ends. The germline V gene encodes CDR1 LGHNA and CDR2 YSLEER. The CDR3 sequence is 15 residues long. Written as DNA, the CDR3 is TGCGCCAGCAGCCAGGCCGTTACAGGGTACAATGAGCAGTTCTTC. This codes for CASSQAVTGYNEQFF.

The V gene is TRBV28, the J gene TRBJ1-1; possible D gene TRBD1, 6 bases. Trimming took off 2 bases at V and 0 bases at J, with 13 bases between the two ends. The CDR3 has 16 residues. Germline lookup yields CDR1 MDHEN and CDR2 SYDVKM. CDR3 sequence: CASSLRLGGMNTEAFF. The CDR3 DNA sequence: TGTGCCAGCAGTTTAAGATTAGGGGGGATGAACACTGAAGCTTTCTTT.

The chain is built from TRBV6-5 and TRBJ2-1; TRBD2 matches at 7 bases. The trim removed 3 bases at V and 7 bases at J, leaving 12 bases unmatched. CDR3 length: 16 residues. The germline gives CDR1 MNHEY, CDR2 SVGAGI. As DNA, the CDR3 is TGTGCCAGCAGTTATTACGGGACTACTCCTCGGAATGAGCAGTTCTTC. It yields the protein CASSYYGTTPRNEQFF.

This chain uses TRBV27 with TRBJ2-3, with D possibly TRBD2 on 5 matching bases. CDR1 and CDR2 from the germline V gene are MNHEY and SMNVEV (reference sequence). The CDR3 extends over 14 amino acids. V was clipped by 5 bases and J by 0 bases, with 9 bases between them. In DNA form, the CDR3 reads TGTGCCAGCAGTCGGGGTGATAGCACAGATACGCAGTATTTT. Protein product: CASSRGDSTDTQYF.

This chain uses TRBV7-9 with TRBJ1-2, with unresolved D. The CDR3 consists of 15 residues. Germline CDR1 and CDR2: SEHNR and FQNEAQ (reference sequence). Trimming shortened V by 4 bases and J by 1 base, and 13 bases separated the two germline ends. The CDR3 sequence is CASSYLSGGNYGYTF. CDR3 sequence (DNA): TGTGCCAGCAGCTACCTCTCGGGTGGTAACTATGGCTACACCTTC. Supplemented by reference TRBV7-9 and TRBJ1-2, the full variable domain reads DTGVSQNPRHKITKRGQNVTFRCDPISEHNRLYWYRQTLGQGPEFLTYFQNEAQLEKSRLLSDRFSAERPKGSFSTLEIQRTEQGDSAMYLCASSYLSGGNYGYTFGSGTRLTVV.

The CDR3 loop is CASSQYIDRAYEQYF. CDR3 DNA sequence: TGCGCCAGCAGCCAGTATATCGACAGGGCCTACGAGCAGTACTTC. This sequence joins TRBV4-3 and TRBJ2-7; 7 nucleotides match TRBD1. Trimming took 3 bases from V and 2 from J; bases not matched to a gene: 7. CDR3 length: 15 amino acids. Germline V gives CDR1 LGHNA, CDR2 YSLEER.

The chain recombines TRBV7-6 with TRBJ1-2; 9 bases are a match to TRBD1. CDR1 SGHVS and CDR2 FNYEAQ come from the germline V gene. With 4 bases clipped from V and 6 bases from J, the junction kept 9 bases outside the gene matches. The CDR3 is made up of 15 amino acids. CDR3 DNA sequence: TGTGCCAGCAGCTCTCCCGGGACAGGGTACGATGGCTACACCTTC. It codes for CASSSPGTGYDGYTF.

The table lists this clone with a count of one. The V and J genes are TRBV2 and TRBJ1-2, with D unresolved. Germline V gene data show CDR1 as SNHLY and CDR2 as FYNNEI. Trimming stripped 2 bases from V and 5 bases from J, with 9 bases between. The CDR3 sequence is 13 residues long. This CDR3 is CASSEWLPYGYTF. The CDR3 DNA sequence: TGTGCCAGCAGTGAATGGCTCCCATATGGCTACACCTTC.

This chain joins TRBV7-2 and TRBJ2-3; possible D gene TRBD1, 5 bases. The germline V gene has CDR1 SGHTA and CDR2 FQGNSA. With 4 bases removed from V and 2 bases from J, the gap between germline ends came to 13 bases. The CDR3 runs to 15 residues. CDR3 protein: CASSSGAWDTDTQYF. CDR3 nucleotides: TGTGCCAGCAGCTCTGGGGCCTGGGACACAGATACGCAGTATTTT. Based on the CDR3 plus reference TRBV7-2 and TRBJ2-3, the full variable domain is GAGVSQSPSNKVTEKGKDVELRCDPISGHTALYWYRQSLGQGLEFLIYFQGNSAPDKSGLPSDRFSAERTGGSVSTLTIQRTQQEDSAVYLCASSSGAWDTDTQYFGPGTRLTVL.

The chain carries TRBV2 and TRBJ2-7; 8 bases are shared with TRBD1. CDR1 SNHLY and CDR2 FYNNEI come from the germline V gene. This CDR3 spans 14 amino acids. Trimming at V came to 6 bases and at J to 2 bases, leaving 6 bases not matched to a gene. CDR3 sequence: CASRKTGEAYEQYF. In DNA, the CDR3 is TGTGCCAGCAGAAAGACAGGGGAAGCCTACGAGCAGTACTTC.

J is TRBJ1-5 and V is TRBV6-1; D remains ambiguous. CDR1 and CDR2 from the germline V gene are MNHNS and SASEGT. The CDR3 consists of 13 residues. Trimming pared 5 bases from V and 11 bases from J, leaving 16 bases between. The CDR3 protein is CASSLDGFRAQHF. CDR3 DNA: TGTGCCAGCAGTTTGGACGGCTTTAGGGCCCAGCATTTT.

This sequence joins TRBV6-6 and TRBJ2-4, with no clear D. The CDR3 runs 12 residues. CDR1 is MNHNY and CDR2 is SVGAGI in the germline V gene (reference sequence). V was trimmed by 0 bases and J by 14 bases, leaving 11 bases between them. Here the CDR3 reads CASSYSDGEEYF. The CDR3 nucleotides are TGTGCCAGCAGTTACTCGGACGGTGAGGAGTACTTC.

The genes are TRBV7-9 and TRBJ1-2; D gene uncertain. Germline V CDR1 and CDR2: SEHNR, FQNEAQ (reference sequence). Trimming removed 8 bases from V and 9 bases from J, with 28 bases in between. CDR3 length: 16 amino acids. CDR3 nucleotides: TGTGCCAGCTTCGGGGTCTTGCCACAATATGGGTATAGCTACACCTTC. Protein: CASFGVLPQYGYSYTF. Drawing the rest from reference TRBV7-9 and TRBJ1-2, the complete variable domain is DTGVSQNPRHKITKRGQNVTFRCDPISEHNRLYWYRQTLGQGPEFLTYFQNEAQLEKSRLLSDRFSAERPKGSFSTLEIQRTEQGDSAMYLCASFGVLPQYGYSYTFGSGTRLTVV.

V gene TRBV5-1 combines with J gene TRBJ2-3; perhaps TRBD2 as D (7 bases). The CDR3 runs to 16 residues. V lost 4 bases and J 5 bases, leaving 20 bases between the germline ends. From germline, CDR1 is SGHRS and CDR2 YFSETQ. For the CDR3, the DNA is TGCGCCAGCAGCCCTGAGGGGGGGTCACTGGGAGATACGCAGTATTTT. It yields the protein CASSPEGGSLGDTQYF.

This clone has only one observation. V gene TRBV18 combines with J gene TRBJ1-1; D is unresolved. Per the germline V gene, CDR1 is KGHSH and CDR2 is LQKENI. V gave up 3 bases and J gave up 1 base, with 18 bases separating them. The CDR3 sequence is 17 residues long. The CDR3 DNA reads as TGTGCCAGCTCACCGGCTAAGTGGACCACAAAGAACACTGAAGCTTTCTTT. As protein: CASSPAKWTTKNTEAFF. Filled out from reference TRBV18 and TRBJ1-1, the complete variable domain reads NAGVMQNPRHLVRRRGQEARLRCSPMKGHSHVYWYRQLPEEGLKFMVYLQKENIIDESGMPKERFSAEFPKEGPSILRIQQVVRGDSAAYFCASSPAKWTTKNTEAFFGQGTRLTVV.

The chain combines TRBV18 with TRBJ1-3, with D unresolved. Germline values: CDR1 KGHSH, CDR2 LQKENI. CDR3 length: 13 residues. The germline V and J ends were trimmed by 2 bases and 3 bases, with 5 bases remaining between them. The CDR3 reads CASSPDIGNTIYF. The CDR3 DNA reads as TGTGCCAGCTCACCAGATATTGGAAACACCATATATTTT.

Details on this clone: The identical CDR3 is also encoded by other nucleotide sequences in the sample. The chain recombines TRBV5-6 with TRBJ2-3; D is uncertain. The CDR3 loop spans 13 amino acids. V was shortened by 5 bases and J by 2 bases, with 9 bases between the two germline ends. Germline CDR1 SGHDT, CDR2 YYEEEE. This CDR3 is CASSLGPTDTQYF. The CDR3 region has the DNA TGTGCCAGCAGTTTAGGGCCCACAGATACGCAGTATTTT.

This chain connects TRBV15 to TRBJ1-1; D is undetermined. Germline CDR1 is LNHNV and CDR2 is YYDKDF (reference sequence). The CDR3 is made up of 13 amino acids. Trimming shortened V by 5 bases and J by 4 bases, and 11 bases separated the two germline ends. This CDR3 is CATSEAGVTEAFF. CDR3 bases: TGTGCCACCAGCGAGGCCGGGGTCACTGAAGCTTTCTTT.

This clone was seen a single time. This chain uses TRBV11-3 with TRBJ2-3, with TRBD1 as a possible D gene (6 bases). The germline V gene has CDR1 SGHNT and CDR2 YENEEA. Between the trimmed V and J ends, which lost 5 bases and 7 bases, there was a span of 16 bases. The CDR3 sequence is 14 residues long. CDR3 residues: CASSVRDNQNTQYF. CDR3 in DNA: TGTGCCAGCAGCGTCCGGGACAATCAGAATACGCAGTATTTT.

The chain employs TRBV28 and TRBJ2-2, with D hard to call. Trimming stripped 2 bases from V and 1 base from J, with 11 bases between. Germline V CDR1 and CDR2: MDHEN, SYDVKM. The CDR3 is 16 amino acids. CDR3 sequence (DNA): TGTGCCAGCAGTTTAATCCCCCTCGGGAACACCGGGGAGCTGTTTTTT. Protein: CASSLIPLGNTGELFF.

The chain recombines TRBV6-6 with TRBJ2-7; 11 nucleotides line up with TRBD2. The CDR3 has 15 amino acids. Unmatched junction bases numbered 1, after V lost 0 bases and J lost 3 bases. Germline V gives CDR1 MNHNY, CDR2 SVGAGI (reference sequence). CDR3 amino acids: CASSYSLAGGYEQYF. CDR3 nucleotide sequence: TGTGCCAGCAGTTACTCGCTAGCGGGAGGCTACGAGCAGTACTTC.

As to this clone: The same CDR3 can be traced to other DNA sequences in this sample. The genes are TRBV6-5 and TRBJ1-6; the D gene is possibly TRBD1 (6 bases). Germline V lookup: CDR1 MNHEY, CDR2 SVGAGI. Between the trimmed V and J ends, which lost 2 bases and 8 bases, there was a span of 7 bases. The CDR3 runs to 13 residues. This CDR3 reads CASSYGGDSPLHF. Here the CDR3 DNA reads TGTGCCAGCAGTTACGGGGGCGATTCACCCCTCCACTTT.

The chain uses TRBV2 and TRBJ2-7, with D maybe TRBD2 (6 bases). This CDR3 contains 14 residues. Germline lookup yields CDR1 SNHLY and CDR2 FYNNEI. V lost 3 bases and J lost 3, with 12 bases in between. The CDR3 DNA is TGTGCCAGCAGTGATGGCGGGAAAGTCTACGAGCAGTACTTC. Its protein product is CASSDGGKVYEQYF.